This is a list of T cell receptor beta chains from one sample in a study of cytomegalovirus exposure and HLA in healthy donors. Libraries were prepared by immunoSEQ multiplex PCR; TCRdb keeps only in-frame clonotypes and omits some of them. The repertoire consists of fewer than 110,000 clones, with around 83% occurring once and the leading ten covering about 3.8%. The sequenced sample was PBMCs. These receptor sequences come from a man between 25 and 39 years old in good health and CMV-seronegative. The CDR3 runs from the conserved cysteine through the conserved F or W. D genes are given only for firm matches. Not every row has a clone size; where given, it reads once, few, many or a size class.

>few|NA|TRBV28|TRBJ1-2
TGTGCCAGCAGTTCGAGACAGTGGGGCTACACCTTC
CASSSRQWGYTF
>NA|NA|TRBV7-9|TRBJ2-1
TGTGCCAGCAGCTTAGCCCTTGGAATCAGCGATTTATACAATGAGCAGTTCTTC
CASSLALGISDLYNEQFF
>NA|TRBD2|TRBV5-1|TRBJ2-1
TGCGCCAGCAGCTTGGTAGGGACTAGCGGGAATGAGCAGTTCTTC
CASSLVGTSGNEQFF
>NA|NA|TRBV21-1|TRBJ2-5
TGTGCCAGCAGCAAAGACCAGGGGGAAGAGACCCAGTACTTC
CASSKDQGEETQYF
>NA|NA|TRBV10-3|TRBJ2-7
TGTGCCATCAGTGACGGAGGATACGAGCAGTACTTC
CAISDGGYEQYF
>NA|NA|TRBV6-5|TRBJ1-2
TGTGCCAGCAGTCTAAGGCTACAGGGAAACTATGGCTACACCTTC
CASSLRLQGNYGYTF
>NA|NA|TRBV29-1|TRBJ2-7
TGCAGCCCTAGGGGTCGCGTCTCCTACGAGCAGTACTTC
CSPRGRVSYEQYF
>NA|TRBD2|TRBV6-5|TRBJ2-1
TGTGCCAGCAGTTGGGCGGGACTAGCGGGAAATGAGCAGTTCTTC
CASSWAGLAGNEQFF
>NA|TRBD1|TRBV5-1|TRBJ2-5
TGCGCCAGCAGCCTCGGACAGGGGTACGAGACCCAGTACTTC
CASSLGQGYETQYF
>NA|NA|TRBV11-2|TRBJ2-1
TGTGCCAGCAGCTCCCGCCCGGGAAGGTACAATGAGCAGTTCTTC
CASSSRPGRYNEQFF
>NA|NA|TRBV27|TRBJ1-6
TGTGCCAGCAGTAGACAGGTTCGAACTAATTCACCCCTCCACTTT
CASSRQVRTNSPLHF
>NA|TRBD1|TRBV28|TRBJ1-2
TGTGCCAGCGATAGACAGGGGGCTAACTATGGCTACACCTTC
CASDRQGANYGYTF
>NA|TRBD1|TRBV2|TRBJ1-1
TGTGCCAGCTCGGACAGGGGGGTCGGGACTGAAGCTTTCTTT
CASSDRGVGTEAFF
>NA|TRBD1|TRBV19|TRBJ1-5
TGTGCCAGTATCTCGGACAGGGGTAGAGGCAATCAGCCCCAGCATTTT
CASISDRGRGNQPQHF
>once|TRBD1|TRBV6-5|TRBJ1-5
TGTGCCAGCAGGACAGGGGGCAATCAGCCCCAGCATTTT
CASRTGGNQPQHF
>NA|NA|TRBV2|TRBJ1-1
TGTGCCAGCAGTGAAGGCAGGGGAAACACTGAAGCTTTCTTT
CASSEGRGNTEAFF
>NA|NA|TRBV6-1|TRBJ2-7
TGTGCCAGCAACAGGGCTCCCTCCTACGAGCAGTACTTC
CASNRAPSYEQYF
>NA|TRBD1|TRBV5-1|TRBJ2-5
TGCGCCAGCAGCTTGCAGGGGGTGGGATCCGATACCCAGTACTTC
CASSLQGVGSDTQYF
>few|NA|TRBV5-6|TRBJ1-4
TGTGCCAGCAGCTCCGGGACATCCGAGGTGTTTTTT
CASSSGTSEVFF
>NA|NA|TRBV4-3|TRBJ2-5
TGCGCCAGCAGCCAAGATTCTCGGGAGACCCAGTACTTC
CASSQDSRETQYF
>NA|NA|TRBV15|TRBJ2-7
TGTGCCACCAGCCTAGGCACGGGGGAGCAGTACTTC
CATSLGTGEQYF
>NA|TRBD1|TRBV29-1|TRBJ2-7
TGCAGCGTTAGTAGGGGGCAACTCAATTCCTACGAGCAGTACTTC
CSVSRGQLNSYEQYF
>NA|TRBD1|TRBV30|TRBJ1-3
TGTGCCTGGAGACAGGGGTTCTCTGGAAACACCATATATTTT
CAWRQGFSGNTIYF
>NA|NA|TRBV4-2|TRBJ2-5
TGTGCCAGCAGCCAAGTTCTCGGGGGGCGGTGGGGCCAAGAGACCCAGTACTTC
CASSQVLGGRWGQETQYF
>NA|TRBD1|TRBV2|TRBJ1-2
TGTGCCAGCAGTTCAAGGACAGGGGTTGGCTACACCTTC
CASSSRTGVGYTF
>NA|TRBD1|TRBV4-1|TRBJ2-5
TGCGCCAGCAGCCGAGAACCGGGACAGATGGAGACCCAGTACTTC
CASSREPGQMETQYF
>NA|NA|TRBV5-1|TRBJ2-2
TGCGCCAGCCACCGGGATGGGGACACCGGGGAGCTGTTTTTT
CASHRDGDTGELFF
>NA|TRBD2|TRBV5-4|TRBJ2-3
TGTGCCAGCAGCAAGGACTGGGGAGGGGAAAAAAGCACAGATACGCAGTATTTT
CASSKDWGGEKSTDTQYF
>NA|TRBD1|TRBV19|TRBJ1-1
TGTGCCAGTAGTCCCTTACAGGGGATTGACACTGAAGCTTTCTTT
CASSPLQGIDTEAFF
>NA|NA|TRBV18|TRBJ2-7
TGTGCCAGCTCAGACTACGCAACCTACGAGCAGTACTTC
CASSDYATYEQYF
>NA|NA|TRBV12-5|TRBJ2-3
TGTGCTAGTGGTTTGCAAGATACGCAGTATTTT
CASGLQDTQYF
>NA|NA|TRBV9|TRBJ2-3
TGTGCCAGCAGCGTACAGGGGACAGATACGCAGTATTTT
CASSVQGTDTQYF
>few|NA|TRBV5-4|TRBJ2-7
TGTGCCAGCAGCTTGACGAACGGCTCCTACGAGCAGTACTTC
CASSLTNGSYEQYF
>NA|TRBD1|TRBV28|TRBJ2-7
TGTGCCAGCAGTAACCGGGACAGGGAGTACGAGCAGTACTTC
CASSNRDREYEQYF
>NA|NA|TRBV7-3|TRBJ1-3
TGTGCCAGCAGCTTTCTTTGCGTAGCCCGTCTTCCGAGAGTGGGCACCATATATTTT
CASSFLCVARLPRVGTIYF
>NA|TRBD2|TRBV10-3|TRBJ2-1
TGTGCCACTACCTCTAGCGGGGGGGTGGATGAGCAGTTCTTC
CATTSSGGVDEQFF
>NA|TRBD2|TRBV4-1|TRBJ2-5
TGCGCCAGCAGCCAGGGAGTCGGCGGGGGGACCCTACAAGAGACCCAGTACTTC
CASSQGVGGGTLQETQYF
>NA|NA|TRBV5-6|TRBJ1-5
TGTGCCAGCAGCTTGGGAGGGTACAATCAGCCCCAGCATTTT
CASSLGGYNQPQHF
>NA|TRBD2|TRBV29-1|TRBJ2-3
TGCAGCGTCGGACTAGCGAACACAGATACGCAGTATTTT
CSVGLANTDTQYF
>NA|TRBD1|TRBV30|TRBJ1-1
TGTGCCTGGACCGGAAGAATGGGACAGGGGAGCACTGAAGCTTTCTTT
CAWTGRMGQGSTEAFF
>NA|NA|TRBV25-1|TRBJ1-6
TGTGCCAGCACCGAACGGGGGGGTCTGGCTAATTCACCCCTCCACTTT
CASTERGGLANSPLHF
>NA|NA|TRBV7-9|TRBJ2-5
TGTGCCACGAGGGGGAAAGGGACGTTAAATGAGACCCAGTACTTC
CATRGKGTLNETQYF
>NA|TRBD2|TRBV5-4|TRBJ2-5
TGTGCCAGCAGCTTCGGCCTAGCGGGGCAAGAGACCCAGTACTTC
CASSFGLAGQETQYF
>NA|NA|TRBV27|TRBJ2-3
TGTGCCAGCAGTTTGTGGCCGCTTAGCACAGATACGCAGTATTTT
CASSLWPLSTDTQYF
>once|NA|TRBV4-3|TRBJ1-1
TGCGCCAGCAGCCAAGATCTTGTAGCGGGCGCTGAAGCTTTCTTT
CASSQDLVAGAEAFF
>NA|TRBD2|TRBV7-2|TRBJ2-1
TGTGCCAGCAGCTTCGCGGGGGGGTACAATGAGCAGTTCTTC
CASSFAGGYNEQFF
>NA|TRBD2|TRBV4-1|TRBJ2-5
TGCGCCAGCAGCCAAGCGGGGGGGCTTCGGGAGACCCAGTACTTC
CASSQAGGLRETQYF
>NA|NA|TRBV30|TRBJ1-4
TGTGCCTGGAGTATGGCCAGGATTAATGAAAAACTGTTTTTT
CAWSMARINEKLFF
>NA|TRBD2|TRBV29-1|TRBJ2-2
TGCAGCGTCGCCCTTTCTTCTAGCGGGAGCCCCGGGGAGCTGTTTTTT
CSVALSSSGSPGELFF
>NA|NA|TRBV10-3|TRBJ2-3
TGTGCCATCAGTGAGGGGTCTAGCGCAGATACGCAGTATTTT
CAISEGSSADTQYF
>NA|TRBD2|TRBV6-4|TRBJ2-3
TGTGCCAGCAGCGGCAGCGGGGGGGCCCCAGATACGCAGTATTTT
CASSGSGGAPDTQYF